The 13 T cell receptor beta chains presented below share a single source sample, sequenced in a study of regulatory T cells in long-lasting Graves disease. Regarding time point: newly diagnosed GD, antithyroid drugs for less than 3 months. With RNA extracted from PBMCs as input, the TCR library was made. Arm-PCR with iRepertoire HTBI primers amplified the CDR3 regions for these TCR beta libraries. TCRdb reprocessed the multiplex PCR reads via MiXCR and lists one record per CDR3 protein. The repertoire holds fewer than 550,000 distinct CDR3 sequences, with roughly 17% as singletons. The same sample was also studied in work on T cells in Graves' hyperthyroidism and ophthalmopathy.

The specimen comprised peripheral blood mononuclear cells (PBMCs), sampled at new diagnosis, from a patient treated with antithyroid drugs. Receptors were obtained from a woman aged 18 to 35 with Graves disease.

This clonotype was detected many times. This chain joins TRBV6-5 and TRBJ1-4, with 9 bases matching TRBD1. J gave up 3 bases and V 0 bases, and 8 bases lay outside the gene matches. CDR1 and CDR2 (germline): MNHEY, SVGAGI. The CDR3 loop spans 18 amino acids. The CDR3 protein is CASSYSTDRGEANEKLFF. The CDR3 bases are TGTGCCAGCAGTTACTCGACGGACAGGGGTGAAGCTAATGAAAAACTGTTTTTT.

This clonotype was counted at least ten times. CDR3 amino acids: CASSAVGGPGTEAFF. In DNA form, the CDR3 reads TGCGCCAGCAGCGCCGTAGGGGGTCCGGGCACTGAAGCTTTCTTT. The rearrangement uses TRBV5-1 and TRBJ1-1; D possibly corresponds to TRBD1 (6 bases). The CDR3 sequence is 15 residues long. Looked up from germline, CDR1 is SGHRS and CDR2 is YFSETQ. Trimming removed 4 bases from V and 4 bases from J, with 17 bases in between.

This clonotype has a handful of counts. The chain uses TRBV7-8 and TRBJ1-3; D call uncertain. V shed 5 bases and J shed 2 bases, with 10 bases lying between them. The V gene's germline CDR1 is SGHVS and CDR2 FQNEAQ. The CDR3 has 14 residues. CDR3 bases: TGTGCCAGCAGCCCGACCCACCCTGGAAACACCATATATTTT. This sequence encodes CASSPTHPGNTIYF.

V and J are TRBV7-2 and TRBJ1-1, with D perhaps TRBD1 (6 bases). CDR1 is SGHTA, CDR2 FQGNSA, per germline. This CDR3 is built from 18 residues. Trimming took 2 bases from V and 0 from J, leaving 19 bases between them. This CDR3 reads CASSLSRDIITLNTEAFF. As DNA, the CDR3 is TGTGCCAGCAGCTTATCACGGGACATCATAACCCTGAACACTGAAGCTTTCTTT.

The rearrangement joins TRBV7-3 to TRBJ1-3, with D unresolved. V gave up 5 bases and J gave up 8 bases, with 10 bases separating them. Germline-derived CDR1 and CDR2 are SGHTA and FQGTGA. The CDR3 spans 12 residues. CDR3 DNA sequence: TGTGCCAGCAGCCCGCGAGAGTACACCATATATTTT. It encodes CASSPREYTIYF.

This clonotype was observed many times. This chain joins TRBV6-1 and TRBJ2-7; D is ambiguous. The CDR3 runs to 13 residues. V was pared by 5 bases and J by 3 bases, with 11 bases between. Germline V gives CDR1 MNHNS, CDR2 SASEGT. CDR3 residues: CASSQSFYYEQYF. The CDR3 DNA reads TGTGCCAGCAGTCAGAGTTTTTACTACGAGCAGTACTTC.

As to this clonotype: A single base separates this from a much larger clone, so it may be a read error. This chain links TRBV28 with TRBJ2-7, with 7 nucleotides matching TRBD2. The CDR3 length is 15 residues. Trimming removed 7 bases from V and 2 bases from J; junction bases left unmatched: 11. Germline V gives CDR1 MDHEN, CDR2 SYDVKM. CDR3 residues: CASTRGSGDPYEQYF. DNA of the CDR3: TGTGCCAGCACCCGAGGGAGCGGGGACCCCTACGAGCAGTACTTC. Filled out from reference TRBV28 and TRBJ2-7, the complete variable domain reads DVKVTQSSRYLVKRTGEKVFLECVQDMDHENMFWYRQDPGLGLRLIYFSYDVKMKEKGDIPEGYSVSREKKERFSLILESASTNQTSMYLCASTRGSGDPYEQYFGPGTRLTVT.

This clonotype has at least ten counts. The chain is built from TRBV20-1 and TRBJ2-1; TRBD2 matches 11 bases. The V segment lost 6 bases and the J segment 2 bases; nucleotides outside the gene matches: 18. This CDR3 is 19 amino acids long. CDR1 and CDR2 from the germline V gene are DFQATT and SNEGSKA (reference sequence). CDR3 coding DNA: TGCAGTGCGGATGCTCTTCTGGCTCCTAGCGGGAGGACCTACAATGAGCAGTTCTTC. Translating it yields CSADALLAPSGRTYNEQFF.

This clonotype appeared a few times. The genes are TRBV4-3 and TRBJ1-5; D is ambiguous. V gave up 0 bases and J gave up 7 bases, with 10 bases separating them. The germline V gene has CDR1 LGHNA and CDR2 YSLEER. The length of the CDR3 is 14 residues. The CDR3 DNA follows: TGCGCCAGCAGCCAAGACTGGGGAGGACAGCCCCAGCATTTT. Translated: CASSQDWGGQPQHF.

This clonotype was detected ten times or more. Germline and junction disagree at one end, which may indicate a read error. The chain carries TRBV5-1 and TRBJ2-1, with D tentatively TRBD2 (5 bases). The CDR3 extends over 15 amino acids. CDR1 and CDR2 from the germline V gene are SGHRS and YFSETQ. The CDR3 region has the DNA TGTGCCAGCAGCTTAGCGACCGGGTTATACAATGAGCAGTTCTTC. This gives the protein CASSLATGLYNEQFF.

The chain uses TRBV10-1 and TRBJ2-1, with D uncertain. V was clipped by 1 base and J by 4 bases, with 5 bases between them. CDR1 WNHNN and CDR2 SYGVQD come from the germline V gene (reference sequence). The CDR3 has 13 residues. DNA for the CDR3: TGCGCCAGCAGTGAGTATACTTACAATGAGCAGTTCTTC. Its protein product is CASSEYTYNEQFF.

The table lists this clonotype with many counts. The J gene is TRBJ2-2, the V gene TRBV9; TRBD2 matches at 8 bases. This CDR3 spans 16 amino acids. Losses at the gene ends were 3 bases for V and 2 bases for J; bases not matched to a gene: 6. Germline lookup yields CDR1 SGDLS and CDR2 YYNGEE. CDR3 nucleotides: TGTGCCAGCAGCGCCACTAGCGGACTAAACACCGGGGAGCTGTTTTTT. Encoded protein: CASSATSGLNTGELFF.

This clonotype was detected ten times or more. The chain has TRBV7-2 and TRBJ2-1; D remains ambiguous. The V and J ends lost 5 bases and 10 bases respectively, with 12 bases between them. The CDR3 is made up of 12 amino acids. Germline loops: CDR1 SGHTA, CDR2 FQGNSA. In DNA, the CDR3 is TGTGCCAGCAGCAACCCAGCTCCGGAGCAGTTCTTC. Protein: CASSNPAPEQFF.